In its sample, the clone carrying this T cell receptor (beta chain) was seen many times. An end of the junction does not agree with germline; a read error may underlie this. This entry comes from a study of early T cells in non-severe SARS-CoV-2 infection. TCRdb fed the 5' RACE reads into MiXCR, producing one record per CDR3 protein. The repertoire holds around 50,000 distinct CDR3 sequences, about 5.6% seen once, with about 5% in the top ten. This CDR3 spans 15 amino acids. Germline loops: CDR1 MNHEY, CDR2 SVGAGI. The chain joins TRBV6-5 to TRBJ2-1, with 16 bases matching TRBD2. The clonotype comes from an adult who was a healthcare worker with PCR-confirmed SARS-CoV-2 infection or an uninfected control (not recorded which). Sample: whole blood. The CDR3, as DNA: TGTGCCAGCAGTTCCCCGGGACTAGCGGGAGGGCCGCCGATCTTC. Translating it yields CASSSPGLAGGPPIF.